One TCR beta chain is described in this entry. The target of this receptor is not known. No base quality information exists; no much larger clone differs at one position. The data derive from a study of blood T cell repertoires in COVID-19 (TCRdb year 2020). For the study in its entirety: Collaborator samples came from the United States, Italy and Spain and covered acute and convalescent phases of COVID-19. The prospective study material was composed of cDNA or gDNA derived from T cells, B-cell-depleted T cells, or PBMCs. Subjects who had been exposed to COVID-19, were actively infected with it, or had recovered from it provided the deeply sampled blood TCRbeta repertoires that made up the dataset. The repertoires were made available in a free public database intended to serve as a resource for research on the immune response to SARS-CoV-2. The samples were drawn from two sources: the first 160 participants of the ongoing ImmuneRACE study, and fewer than 1,500 subjects contributed by 6 global collaborators. A de-identified subject ID, COVID-19 status, age in years and sex were almost always included in the sample metadata. Where available, HLA class I and class II types were taken from metadata supplied by the sample provider and were not determined by assay-based typing.

The trim is 4 bases for V and 8 bases for J, with a gap of 21 bases between the germline ends. Inclusive of the bounding cysteine and phenylalanine, the CDR3 is 17 residues long. This entry keeps only the CDR3 DNA: 51 bases, framed from base 1. Sequences LGHDT (CDR1) and YNNKEL (CDR2) are obtained from the germline V gene (reference sequence). TCRbeta CDR3 regions were amplified from genomic DNA using the immunoSEQ Assay, a bias-controlled multiplex PCR. The authors processed their data as follows. The number of nucleated cells in each sample was estimated from the amplification of reference gene primers within the assay. To quantify the absolute abundance of each unique TCRbeta CDR3 rearrangement, sequence reads were collapsed and filtered. For each sample, productive Simpson clonality was calculated as the square root of Simpson's diversity index over productive rearrangements. TCRdb stores this immuneACCESS table with in-frame sequences only. Part of the clones is absent; in the studies checked, under half of the shortfall reflects unresolved V genes, and no reason is known for the rest. V and J calls and clone size follow that table, whereas D and trimming were derived from the DNA. For this sample there are 270,000 or so clones; approximately 86% appear just once. The ten most abundant clones make up over 2% of the sample.

In the prospective study, participants were about 18 to 100 years old, resided in 24 geographic areas of the United States, and were enrolled through a virtual design. In the prospective study, participants were assigned to cohorts based on the clinical history participants reported in a screening survey and a study questionnaire. For ImmuneRACE Cohort 3, a participant was defined as recovered based on two consecutive negative NP/OP PCR tests, clearance by a healthcare professional, or resolution of symptoms. In the prospective study, whole blood, serum and a nasopharyngeal or oropharyngeal swab were collected from each participant by mobile phlebotomists. Over an approximately 2-month period, participants in the prospective study had the option of providing additional blood draws and questionnaires. Prospective study blood samples were shipped either frozen or at room temperature before DNA extraction.

General conclusions and limits of the study: The amount of clinical and demographic metadata varied by source and participant and was provided uncurated.

The receptor comes from a woman under 30 who had recovered from COVID-19. The sample taken for sequencing was PBMCs or T cells enriched from blood (not recorded which). This chain joins TRBV3-1 (or the pseudogene TRBV3-2) to TRBJ1-6; the D gene is unclear. The CDR3 region reads CASSLQDTFKRDSPLHF. Here is the DNA: TGTGCCAGCAGCCTTCAGGATACCTTCAAGCGGGATTCACCCCTCCACTTT.